The TCR beta chain under discussion was sequenced for a study of blood T cell repertoires in COVID-19. Assay used: immunoSEQ multiplex PCR; TCRdb lists only in-frame clones, some missing. This table holds some 200,000 clones, 75% to 95% found once. CDR3 length equals 13 residues. Germline V lookup: CDR1 MDHEN, CDR2 SYDVKM. V lost 3 bases, J lost 5 bases, and 8 bases lay in between. The sample comprised peripheral blood. The chain uses TRBV28 and TRBJ1-5; D is unresolved. This clonotype originated in a man in his fifties or sixties with acute or convalescent COVID-19. The CDR3 DNA reads as TGTGCCAGCAGTTTTTTCGGGGATCAGCCCCAGCATTTT. Its protein product is CASSFFGDQPQHF.